The 24 T cell receptor beta chains listed next were all sequenced from one sample in a study of identical twins. TCRdb called the 5' RACE reads again in MiXCR, with one record for every CDR3 protein. This sample has roughly 480,000 distinct CDR3 sequences, with approximately 24% found just once. The sample also formed part of further work on T cells expressing NK-cell markers.

Sample: CD4+ T cells sorted from blood. The receptor set was obtained from a young woman in good health.

The chain employs TRBV5-1 and TRBJ2-1; perhaps TRBD2 as D (6 bases). Trimming took 4 bases from V and 9 from J, leaving 20 bases between them. Germline V gives CDR1 SGHRS, CDR2 YFSETQ. CDR3 length: 15 amino acids. The CDR3 DNA reads TGCGCCAGCAGCACCCGGGACTCTGGTCGGGGTGAGCAGTTCTTC. Its translation is CASSTRDSGRGEQFF.

The CDR3 sequence is CASFLNRDEQYF. CDR3 coding DNA: TGTGCCAGCTTCCTAAATAGGGACGAGCAGTACTTC. The genes are TRBV18 and TRBJ2-7; D is unresolved. Trimming shortened V by 7 bases and J by 5 bases, and 12 bases separated the two germline ends. Germline CDR1 and CDR2: KGHSH and LQKENI. CDR3 length: 12 amino acids.

This clonotype was found a few times. The genes are TRBV6-1 and TRBJ1-1, with D possibly TRBD1 on 5 matching bases. V was cut by 6 bases and J by 5 bases, with 13 bases left in between. Germline lookup yields CDR1 MNHNS and CDR2 SASEGT. This CDR3 is built from 13 residues. CDR3 loop: CASSTGGGTEAFF. The CDR3 DNA is TGTGCCAGCAGCACTGGGGGGGGAACTGAAGCTTTCTTT.

This clonotype turned up a few times. The chain couples TRBV11-2 to TRBJ2-2; 8 bases line up with TRBD2. With 5 bases clipped from V and 2 bases from J, the junction kept 4 bases outside the gene matches. In germline, CDR1 is SGHAT, CDR2 FQNNGV. CDR3 size: 15 residues. In nucleotides, the CDR3 is TGTGCCAGCAGCCGACTAGCGACCAACACCGGGGAGCTGTTTTTT. Amino acids: CASSRLATNTGELFF.

The sample holds a few counts of this clonotype. The chain carries TRBV6-1 and TRBJ2-1, with 7 nucleotides matching TRBD2. Germline assignment: CDR1 MNHNS and CDR2 SASEGT. V was pared by 6 bases and J by 10 bases, with 15 bases of the junction left unmatched. This CDR3 region has 15 residues. The chain's CDR3 is CASRTQGAGKNEQFF. The CDR3 DNA sequence: TGTGCCAGCAGGACCCAAGGAGCGGGAAAGAACGAGCAGTTCTTC.

V gene TRBV12-3 or TRBV12-4 combines with J gene TRBJ2-5; the D gene is possibly TRBD2 (7 bases). Trimming pared 7 bases from V and 5 bases from J, leaving 14 bases between. The CDR3 contains 13 residues. DNA for the CDR3: TGTGCCAGCAATCCCGGGGGGCGGGAGACCCAGTACTTC. Amino acids: CASNPGGRETQYF.

CDR3 in amino acids: CASSSGLAGGPDTDTQYF. CDR3 nucleotide sequence: TGTGCCAGCAGCTCTGGACTAGCGGGGGGGCCCGACACAGATACGCAGTATTTT. This chain uses TRBV11-2 with TRBJ2-3; 15 positions match TRBD2. The germline gives CDR1 SGHAT, CDR2 FQNNGV. J was trimmed by 2 bases and V by 4 bases; bases with no gene match: 7. This CDR3 has 18 amino acids.

This clonotype has more than one count but fewer than ten. The chain is built from TRBV20-1 and TRBJ2-1; D may be TRBD2 (5 bases). Deletions cut 6 bases from V and 0 bases from J, with 12 bases between. CDR1 and CDR2 (germline): DFQATT, SNEGSKA (reference sequence). This CDR3 spans 14 amino acids. The CDR3 here is CSARPGSSYNEQFF. CDR3 in DNA: TGCAGTGCCCGTCCGGGGAGCTCCTACAATGAGCAGTTCTTC.

V usage is TRBV6-2 or TRBV6-3 and J usage is TRBJ2-1; 8 bases are a match to TRBD2. This CDR3 has 12 residues. The germline V gene has CDR1 MNHEY and CDR2 SVGEGT. V trimming: 8 bases; J trimming: 7 bases; junction bases outside the gene matches: 4. CDR3 sequence: CASESGSNEQFF. The DNA of the CDR3 is TGTGCCAGCGAGAGCGGGAGTAATGAGCAGTTCTTC.

In this sample, this clonotype turned up a few times. The chain recombines TRBV20-1 with TRBJ1-1, with D possibly TRBD1 on 5 matching bases. Germline CDR1 DFQATT, CDR2 SNEGSKA (reference sequence). Between the trimmed V and J ends, which lost 6 bases and 7 bases, there was a span of 15 bases. The CDR3 contains 12 residues. In DNA, the CDR3 is TGCAGTGCCACCCCGGGGGACGTTGAAGCTTTCTTT. Protein: CSATPGDVEAFF.

V usage is TRBV6-4 and J usage is TRBJ2-7; no clear D. Germline V gene data show CDR1 as MRHNA and CDR2 as SNTAGT. CDR3 length equals 10 residues. V was trimmed by 6 bases and J by 4 bases, leaving 4 bases between them. The CDR3 DNA reads TGTGCCAGCAGACTATACGAGCAGTACTTC. Residues: CASRLYEQYF.

V gene TRBV6-1 combines with J gene TRBJ2-6; D is undetermined. V was pared by 8 bases and J by 2 bases, with 19 bases between. Per germline, CDR1 MNHNS and CDR2 SASEGT. This CDR3 contains 17 residues. CDR3 sequence (DNA): TGTGCCAGCCGAAGAGGCACCGCTAACACTGGGGCCAACGTCCTGACTTTC. Protein sequence: CASRRGTANTGANVLTF.

J is TRBJ2-2 and V is TRBV29-1; possible D gene TRBD1, 5 bases. The CDR3 totals 16 residues. Germline assignment: CDR1 SQVTM and CDR2 ANQGSEA. V lost 5 bases and J 6 bases, leaving 22 bases between the germline ends. CDR3 region: CSVRAWKGRRPGELFF. CDR3 DNA sequence: TGCAGCGTTAGGGCGTGGAAGGGGCGCCGGCCCGGGGAGCTGTTTTTT.

The chain has TRBV11-2 and TRBJ2-7; 7 nucleotides agree with TRBD1. Per the germline V gene, CDR1 is SGHAT and CDR2 is FQNNGV. V lost 1 base, J lost 3 bases, and 9 bases stayed unmatched. The CDR3 has 16 residues. CDR3 sequence reads: CASSLGGIQGFYEQYF. The CDR3 nucleotides are TGTGCCAGCAGCTTAGGGGGGATACAGGGGTTCTACGAGCAGTACTTC.

This clonotype was seen a few times. V is TRBV10-1 and J is TRBJ2-7; TRBD2 matches at 7 bases. V shed 0 bases and J 7 bases; nucleotides not matched to a gene: 9. This CDR3 region has 15 residues. Per the germline V gene, CDR1 is WNHNN and CDR2 is SYGVQD (reference sequence). CDR3 loop: CASSESGAGREEQYF. CDR3 in DNA: TGCGCCAGCAGTGAGTCTGGGGCAGGGCGGGAGGAGCAGTACTTC.

V and J are TRBV4-2 and TRBJ1-2; D ambiguous. Germline-derived CDR1 and CDR2 are LGHNA and YNFKEQ. Trimming removed 0 bases at V and 6 bases at J, with 20 bases between. This CDR3 spans 17 amino acids. The CDR3 is CASSQDLRHRAGDGYTF. The CDR3 DNA reads TGTGCCAGCAGCCAAGATCTACGGCATCGCGCCGGGGATGGCTACACCTTC.

The chain combines TRBV7-2 with TRBJ2-1; D is undetermined. V lost 5 bases, J lost 9 bases, and 14 bases lay in between. The CDR3 is 13 amino acids. Germline CDR1 and CDR2: SGHTA and FQGNSA. The CDR3 is CASSLLGVAEQFF. In DNA, the CDR3 is TGTGCCAGCAGCCTGCTAGGCGTCGCTGAGCAGTTCTTC.

The V and J genes are TRBV3-1 and TRBJ2-1; D is possibly TRBD2 (6 bases). The V gene's germline CDR1 is LGHDT and CDR2 YNNKEL (reference sequence). The CDR3 loop spans 18 amino acids. Deletions cut 0 bases from V and 0 bases from J, with 15 bases between. As DNA, the CDR3 is TGTGCCAGCAGCCAAGATCCAGCGGGTTATAGCTCCTACAATGAGCAGTTCTTC. Protein: CASSQDPAGYSSYNEQFF.

The sample holds a few counts of this clonotype. The J gene is TRBJ1-2, the V gene TRBV27; no firm D call. Looked up from germline, CDR1 is MNHEY and CDR2 is SMNVEV (reference sequence). The germline V and J ends were trimmed by 3 bases and 5 bases, with 13 bases remaining between them. There are 14 residues in the CDR3. The CDR3, as DNA: TGTGCCAGCAGTTTCCACGGAAATCTATATGGCTACACCTTC. Its translation is CASSFHGNLYGYTF.

The chain is built from TRBV5-4 and TRBJ2-2, with a possible D match to TRBD2 (7 bases). Germline-derived CDR1 and CDR2 are SGHNT and YYREEE (reference sequence). The length of the CDR3 is 15 residues. V was shortened by 3 bases and J by 6 bases, with 15 bases between the two germline ends. As DNA, the CDR3 is TGTGCCAGCAGCTCTCCGGGGGGCTCGGCCGGGGAGCTGTTTTTT. Translated, it gives CASSSPGGSAGELFF.

This clonotype was seen more than once but under ten times. The gene calls are TRBV27 and TRBJ2-3; TRBD1 matches at 9 bases. The CDR3 loop spans 16 amino acids. Trimming at V came to 6 bases and at J to 4 bases, leaving 11 bases not matched to a gene. CDR1 is MNHEY, CDR2 SMNVEV, per germline (reference sequence). The chain's CDR3 is CASSLLPGQGADTQYF. The CDR3 DNA follows: TGTGCCAGCAGCCTCTTACCGGGACAGGGTGCAGATACGCAGTATTTT.

V is TRBV29-1 and J is TRBJ2-3; D remains unclear. The CDR3 has 13 residues. Trimming pared 2 bases from V and 1 base from J, leaving 7 bases between. Looked up from germline, CDR1 is SQVTM and CDR2 is ANQGSEA. CDR3 amino acids: CSVEKGGTDTQYF. The CDR3 DNA reads TGCAGCGTTGAAAAGGGCGGCACAGATACGCAGTATTTT.

This chain uses TRBV24-1 with TRBJ2-2; 8 bases are shared with TRBD1. This CDR3 spans 16 amino acids. The junction had 8 bases not matched to a gene; V was cut back by 3 bases and J by 6 bases. In germline, CDR1 is KGHDR, CDR2 SFDVKD. The CDR3 DNA sequence: TGTGCCACCAGTGATCCTCGGCAGGGGGCGGCCGGGGAGCTGTTTTTT. Amino acids: CATSDPRQGAAGELFF.

This clonotype was seen a handful of times. The V gene is TRBV12-3 or TRBV12-4, the J gene TRBJ1-2; D is perhaps TRBD1 (6 bases). The CDR3 is 14 amino acids. V was shortened by 4 bases and J by 4 bases, with 13 bases between the two germline ends. CDR3 nucleotides: TGTGCCAGCAGTTCCAGGGGTCCCCGCTATGGCTACACCTTC. Translating it yields CASSSRGPRYGYTF.